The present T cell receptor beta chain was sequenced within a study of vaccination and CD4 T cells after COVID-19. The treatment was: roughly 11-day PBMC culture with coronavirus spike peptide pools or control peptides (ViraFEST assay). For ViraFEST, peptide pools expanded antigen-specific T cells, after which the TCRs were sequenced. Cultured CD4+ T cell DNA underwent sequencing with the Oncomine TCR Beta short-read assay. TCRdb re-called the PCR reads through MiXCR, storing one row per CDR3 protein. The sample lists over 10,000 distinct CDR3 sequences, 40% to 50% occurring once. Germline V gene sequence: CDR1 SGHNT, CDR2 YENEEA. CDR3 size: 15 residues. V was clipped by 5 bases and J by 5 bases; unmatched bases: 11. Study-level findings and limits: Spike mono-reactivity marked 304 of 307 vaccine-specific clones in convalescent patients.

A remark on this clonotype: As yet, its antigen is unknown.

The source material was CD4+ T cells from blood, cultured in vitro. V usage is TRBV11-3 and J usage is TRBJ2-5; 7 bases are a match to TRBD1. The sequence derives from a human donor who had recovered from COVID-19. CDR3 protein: CASSHRGEGLETQYF. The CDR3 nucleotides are TGTGCCAGCAGCCACAGGGGCGAGGGTCTGGAGACCCAGTACTTC.